Below are 17 T cell receptor beta chains sequenced from a single sample in a study of cytomegalovirus exposure and HLA in healthy donors. Researchers ran the PCR with 60 Vbeta and 13 Jbeta primers. TCRdb's table, derived via immunoSEQ multiplex PCR, lists solely in-frame clones and lacks some. The sample lists just under 95,000 clones; about four fifths were seen once. The sequenced sample was PBMCs. The receptor set was obtained from a human donor in good health.

V gene TRBV5-1 combines with J gene TRBJ1-2; D is unclear. The V gene's germline CDR1 is SGHRS and CDR2 YFSETQ. The CDR3 spans 12 residues. Trimming left V 3 bases short and J 4 bases short, with 7 bases between. CDR3 DNA sequence: TGCGCCAGCAGCTCTACTTCCTATGGCTACACCTTC. Its translation: CASSSTSYGYTF.

This clone came up a few times. The V gene is TRBV25-1, the J gene TRBJ1-5, with D maybe TRBD1 (6 bases). V was trimmed by 4 bases and J by 0 bases, leaving 16 bases between them. Per germline, CDR1 MGHDK and CDR2 SYGVNS. This CDR3 is built from 17 residues. This CDR3 is CASSGLSGEHSNQPQHF. CDR3 bases: TGTGCCAGCAGTGGTTTGTCAGGGGAACATAGCAATCAGCCCCAGCATTTT.

The table lists this clone with a count of one. The V gene is TRBV29-1, the J gene TRBJ2-5, with a tentative D call TRBD2 (6 bases). Germline assignment: CDR1 SQVTM and CDR2 ANQGSEA. The length of the CDR3 is 16 residues. V was clipped by 4 bases and J by 1 base, with 19 bases between them. CDR3 loop: CSVVPPGVFAQETQYF. For the CDR3, the DNA is TGCAGCGTTGTTCCCCCGGGAGTGTTCGCCCAAGAGACCCAGTACTTC.

The gene calls are TRBV18 and TRBJ2-7; 12 bases line up with TRBD1. V dropped 6 bases and J dropped 3; count of bases not matched to a gene: 6. Germline values: CDR1 KGHSH, CDR2 LQKENI. The CDR3 extends over 15 amino acids. This CDR3 reads CASSLRDRGHYEQYF. DNA of the CDR3: TGTGCCAGCTCTCTCCGGGACAGGGGGCACTACGAGCAGTACTTC.

Here the CDR3 reads CASSYSGGIPGNTIYF. CDR3 nucleotides: TGTGCCAGCAGTTACTCGGGGGGGATTCCTGGAAACACCATATATTTT. This chain links TRBV6-5 with TRBJ1-3; D might be TRBD1 (5 bases). The germline V gene has CDR1 MNHEY and CDR2 SVGAGI. The CDR3 length is 16 residues. V was trimmed by 0 bases and J by 2 bases, leaving 11 bases between them.

The chain employs TRBV18 and TRBJ1-1, with 9 bases fitting TRBD1. V dropped 3 bases and J dropped 11; count of bases not matched to a gene: 1. The germline gives CDR1 KGHSH, CDR2 LQKENI. There are 11 residues in the CDR3. This CDR3 reads CASSPGTGAFF. CDR3 DNA sequence: TGTGCCAGCTCACCCGGGACAGGGGCTTTCTTT.

This clone was counted between two and nine times. CDR3 residues: CSAAGTDGYTF. CDR3 in DNA: TGCAGTGCTGCCGGGACAGACGGCTACACCTTC. The chain carries TRBV20-1 and TRBJ1-2; 7 nucleotides match TRBD1. CDR1 is DFQATT, CDR2 SNEGSKA, per germline (reference sequence). Germline trimming cut 5 bases from V and 8 bases from J; bases unmatched to any gene: 5. The CDR3 totals 11 residues.

The chain couples TRBV21-1 to TRBJ1-5; the tabulated D call, TRBD1, remains unverified against the DNA. TRBV21-1 is flagged as a pseudogene. The CDR3 length is 17 residues. In DNA, the CDR3 is TGTGCCAGCAAAGTTCAGGACAGGGCCGAATGCAATCAGCCCCAGCATTTT. This sequence encodes CASKVQDRAECNQPQHF.

This rearrangement joins TRBV7-9 to TRBJ2-3; a weak D match, TRBD2 (6 bases). Germline loops: CDR1 SEHNR, CDR2 FQNEAQ (reference sequence). V gave up 1 base and J gave up 5 bases, with 19 bases separating them. This CDR3 has 17 residues. The CDR3 region has the DNA TGTGCCAGCAGCTTAGAGAGCGTAGCGGAGGGGAGAGATACGCAGTATTTT. Amino acids: CASSLESVAEGRDTQYF.

V gene TRBV15 combines with J gene TRBJ2-7, with 10 bases aligning to TRBD2. This CDR3 is 17 amino acids long. Trimming removed 5 bases from V and 4 bases from J; junction bases left unmatched: 14. The germline V gene has CDR1 LNHNV and CDR2 YYDKDF (reference sequence). This chain's CDR3 is CATSSLGKRTSGYEQYF. DNA for the CDR3: TGTGCCACCAGCTCCTTAGGAAAGCGGACTAGCGGTTACGAGCAGTACTTC.

J is TRBJ1-1 and V is TRBV5-1; the D gene is possibly TRBD1 (5 bases). CDR3 length: 17 amino acids. V was pared by 2 bases and J by 4 bases, with 21 bases between. CDR1 is SGHRS and CDR2 is YFSETQ in the germline V gene. CDR3 in DNA: TGCGCCAGCAGCTTTAACCCCCGGACAATTTTAAGCACTGAAGCTTTCTTT. Protein sequence: CASSFNPRTILSTEAFF.

The V call is TRBV7-9, the J call TRBJ2-3; 12 bases match TRBD2. J lost 2 bases, V lost 4 bases, and 7 bases had no gene match. The germline CDR1 and CDR2 sequences are SEHNR and FQNEAQ (reference sequence). The CDR3 runs to 17 residues. The CDR3 protein is CASSSRLAGDLTDTQYF. The DNA for the CDR3 is TGTGCCAGCAGCTCCCGACTAGCGGGGGACCTCACAGATACGCAGTATTTT.

V and J are TRBV28 and TRBJ2-7; 8 bases fit TRBD1. The CDR3 is 19 residues long. In germline, CDR1 is MDHEN, CDR2 SYDVKM. V lost 10 bases to trimming and J lost 0 bases; unmatched junction nucleotides: 23. The CDR3 DNA sequence: TGTGCCACCCTCAGAGGGACAGGCCTTGGATTAGCGGCCTCCTACGAGCAGTACTTC. This codes for CATLRGTGLGLAASYEQYF. The full variable domain, rest sourced from reference TRBV28 and TRBJ2-7, is DVKVTQSSRYLVKRTGEKVFLECVQDMDHENMFWYRQDPGLGLRLIYFSYDVKMKEKGDIPEGYSVSREKKERFSLILESASTNQTSMYLCATLRGTGLGLAASYEQYFGPGTRLTVT.

This sequence joins TRBV6-4 and TRBJ2-3; a weak D match, TRBD1 (7 bases). The CDR3 contains 13 residues. Germline V gene data show CDR1 as MRHNA and CDR2 as SNTAGT. The V end was cut by 6 bases, the J end by 7 bases, with 14 bases between. In DNA, the CDR3 is TGTGCCAGCAGCCCAGGGGGGAGGAATACGCAGTATTTT. The encoded protein is CASSPGGRNTQYF.

This chain connects TRBV5-4 to TRBJ2-7; a possible D gene is TRBD1 (5 bases). The V end lost 0 bases, the J end lost 1 base, and 8 bases lay between the germline ends. Germline V gene sequence: CDR1 SGHNT, CDR2 YYREEE (reference sequence). This CDR3 comprises 14 residues. The chain's CDR3 is CASSLDRSSYEQYF. The DNA for the CDR3 is TGTGCCAGCAGCTTGGACAGGAGTTCCTACGAGCAGTACTTC.

The chain uses TRBV7-2 and TRBJ1-2; 8 bases line up with TRBD1. CDR3 size: 14 residues. V shed 1 base and J 7 bases; nucleotides not matched to a gene: 5. CDR1 is SGHTA and CDR2 is FQGNSA in the germline V gene. Here the CDR3 reads CASSLGDRGGGYTF. The CDR3 DNA reads TGTGCCAGCAGCTTAGGAGACAGGGGAGGTGGCTACACCTTC. The full variable domain, completed using reference TRBV7-2 and TRBJ1-2, is GAGVSQSPSNKVTEKGKDVELRCDPISGHTALYWYRQSLGQGLEFLIYFQGNSAPDKSGLPSDRFSAERTGGSVSTLTIQRTQQEDSAVYLCASSLGDRGGGYTFGSGTRLTVV.

The chain links TRBV19 to TRBJ2-5; TRBD2 might be the D (6 bases). Trimming took off 8 bases at V and 2 bases at J, with 12 bases between the two ends. The CDR3 has 13 amino acids. Germline CDR1 LNHDA, CDR2 SQIVND (reference sequence). This CDR3 is CASSSGRQETQYF. The CDR3 nucleotides read TGTGCCAGTTCCTCAGGGAGGCAAGAGACCCAGTACTTC. Combining the CDR3 with reference TRBV19 and TRBJ2-5 gives the whole variable domain DGGITQSPKYLFRKEGQNVTLSCEQNLNHDAMYWYRQDPGQGLRLIYYSQIVNDFQKGDIAEGYSVSREKKESFPLTVTSAQKNPTAFYLCASSSGRQETQYFGPGTRLLVL.